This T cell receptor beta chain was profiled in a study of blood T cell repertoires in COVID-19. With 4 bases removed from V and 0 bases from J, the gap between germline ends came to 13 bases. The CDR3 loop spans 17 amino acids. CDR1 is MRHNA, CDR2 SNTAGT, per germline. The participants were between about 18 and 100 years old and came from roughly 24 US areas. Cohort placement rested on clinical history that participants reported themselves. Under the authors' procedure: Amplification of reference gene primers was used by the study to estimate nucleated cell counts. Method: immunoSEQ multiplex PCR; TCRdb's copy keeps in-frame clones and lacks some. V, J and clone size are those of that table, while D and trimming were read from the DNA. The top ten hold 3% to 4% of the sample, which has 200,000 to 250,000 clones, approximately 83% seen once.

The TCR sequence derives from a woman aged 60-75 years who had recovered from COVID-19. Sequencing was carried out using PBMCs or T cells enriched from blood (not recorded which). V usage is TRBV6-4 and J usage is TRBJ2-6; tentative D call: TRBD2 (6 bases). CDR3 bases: TGTGCCAGCAGTGGCGCCTGGGGGGACTCTGGGGCCAACGTCCTGACTTTC. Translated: CASSGAWGDSGANVLTF.